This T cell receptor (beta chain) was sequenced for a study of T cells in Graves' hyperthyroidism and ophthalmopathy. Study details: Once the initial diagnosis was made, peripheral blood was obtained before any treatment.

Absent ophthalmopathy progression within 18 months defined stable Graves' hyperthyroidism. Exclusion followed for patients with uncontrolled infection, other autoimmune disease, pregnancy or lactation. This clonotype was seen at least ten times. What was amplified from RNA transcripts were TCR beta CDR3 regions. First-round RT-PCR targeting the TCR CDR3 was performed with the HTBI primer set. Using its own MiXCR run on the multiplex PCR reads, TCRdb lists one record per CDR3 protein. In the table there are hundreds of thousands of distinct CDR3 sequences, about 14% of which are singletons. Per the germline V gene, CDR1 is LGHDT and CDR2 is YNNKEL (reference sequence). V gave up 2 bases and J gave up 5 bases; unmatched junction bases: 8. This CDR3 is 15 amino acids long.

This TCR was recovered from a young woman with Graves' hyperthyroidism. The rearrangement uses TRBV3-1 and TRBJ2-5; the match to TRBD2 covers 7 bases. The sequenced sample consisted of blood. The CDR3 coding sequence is TGTGCCAGCAGCCAACCCGGACTAGACCCGGAGACCCAGTACTTC. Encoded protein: CASSQPGLDPETQYF.